This entry lists 10 T cell receptor beta chains sequenced from one sample in a study of T cell responses to AZD1222 COVID-19 vaccine. Produced via immunoSEQ multiplex PCR; TCRdb's table is partial and in-frame only. The data hold some 120,000 clones, with 85% to 90% observed a single time. Sequenced material: peripheral blood, taken on day 0 of AZD1222 vaccination. These receptors all stem from an adult in good health.

The V and J genes are TRBV28 and TRBJ1-5, with 9 bases matching TRBD1. Germline CDR1 reads MDHEN; CDR2 reads SYDVKM. The CDR3 covers 15 residues. The V segment lost 5 bases and the J segment 6 bases; nucleotides outside the gene matches: 8. The CDR3 nucleotides are TGTGCCAGCAGTAATACAGGGGGCATCAGTCAGCCCCAGCATTTT. It translates to CASSNTGGISQPQHF.

The chain uses TRBV28 and TRBJ1-2, with D unclear. CDR3 length: 14 residues. The germline gives CDR1 MDHEN, CDR2 SYDVKM. V lost 2 bases and J lost 1, with 8 bases in between. In nucleotides, the CDR3 is TGTGCCAGCAGTTTACCGAGAGGTAACTATGGCTACACCTTC. Encoded protein: CASSLPRGNYGYTF.

CDR3 nucleotides: TGTGCCAGCAGCCAAGAGAGGGGGAGTTATGAGCAGTTCTTC. Encoded protein: CASSQERGSYEQFF. This rearrangement joins TRBV4-2 to TRBJ2-1, with D perhaps TRBD1 (6 bases). This CDR3 has 14 amino acids. V was pared by 0 bases and J by 8 bases, with 11 bases between. Germline values: CDR1 LGHNA, CDR2 YNFKEQ.

The rearrangement uses TRBV5-5 and TRBJ1-6, with D maybe TRBD1 (5 bases). Trimming shortened V by 5 bases and J by 9 bases, and 18 bases separated the two germline ends. CDR1 and CDR2 (germline): SGHKS, YYEKEE (reference sequence). CDR3 length: 15 residues. The CDR3 sequence: CASRLRQGLSSPLHF. Here the CDR3 DNA reads TGTGCCAGCAGGCTCCGTCAGGGTCTAAGTTCACCCCTCCACTTT.

V gene TRBV6-5 combines with J gene TRBJ2-1; 8 nucleotides match TRBD2. The CDR3 covers 14 residues. Looked up from germline, CDR1 is MNHEY and CDR2 is SVGAGI. V shed 2 bases, J shed 7 bases, and the junction held 4 bases outside the gene matches. The DNA of the CDR3 is TGTGCCAGCAGTTACCGGGGGGGCCTAAATGAGCAGTTCTTC. The encoded protein is CASSYRGGLNEQFF.

The genes are TRBV15 and TRBJ1-3; a weak D match, TRBD1 (5 bases). CDR1 LNHNV and CDR2 YYDKDF come from the germline V gene (reference sequence). The length of the CDR3 is 15 residues. The V end lost 4 bases, the J end lost 0 bases, and 10 bases lay between the germline ends. The CDR3 loop is CATSTDSFSGNTIYF. DNA for the CDR3: TGTGCCACCAGCACAGACAGTTTCTCTGGAAACACCATATATTTT.

This clone was picked up one time. The chain joins TRBV9 to TRBJ1-2; D gene unclear. The V end lost 4 bases, the J end lost 3 bases, and 13 bases lay between the germline ends. Germline V lookup: CDR1 SGDLS, CDR2 YYNGEE. The CDR3 contains 14 residues. The CDR3 nucleotides are TGTGCCAGCAGCACCCACACGCTAGACTATGGCTACACCTTC. Its protein product is CASSTHTLDYGYTF.

The genes are TRBV10-2 and TRBJ1-5, with D tentatively TRBD1 (5 bases). Trimming stripped 5 bases from V and 9 bases from J, with 14 bases between. Germline values: CDR1 WSHSY, CDR2 SAAADI. The CDR3 spans 13 residues. CDR3 DNA: TGCGCCAGCAGTCAGGGTGGGGTTCGGCCCCAGCATTTT. It is translated as CASSQGGVRPQHF.

The chain employs TRBV2 and TRBJ2-7; D is possibly TRBD2 (6 bases). Trimming removed 7 bases from V and 1 base from J, with 14 bases in between. CDR1 is SNHLY, CDR2 FYNNEI, per germline. The CDR3 has 14 amino acids. The CDR3 DNA follows: TGTGCCAGCAACCCGGACTATTCGTCCTACGAGCAGTACTTC. It translates to CASNPDYSSYEQYF.

This rearrangement joins TRBV3-1 (or the pseudogene TRBV3-2) to TRBJ1-1; D may be TRBD1 (6 bases). CDR3 size: 14 residues. The V end was cut by 0 bases, the J end by 4 bases, with 9 bases between. Germline V gives CDR1 LGHDT, CDR2 YNNKEL (reference sequence). The CDR3 DNA sequence: TGTGCCAGCAGCCAAGAGAACAGGGCCACTGAAGCTTTCTTT. This codes for CASSQENRATEAFF.